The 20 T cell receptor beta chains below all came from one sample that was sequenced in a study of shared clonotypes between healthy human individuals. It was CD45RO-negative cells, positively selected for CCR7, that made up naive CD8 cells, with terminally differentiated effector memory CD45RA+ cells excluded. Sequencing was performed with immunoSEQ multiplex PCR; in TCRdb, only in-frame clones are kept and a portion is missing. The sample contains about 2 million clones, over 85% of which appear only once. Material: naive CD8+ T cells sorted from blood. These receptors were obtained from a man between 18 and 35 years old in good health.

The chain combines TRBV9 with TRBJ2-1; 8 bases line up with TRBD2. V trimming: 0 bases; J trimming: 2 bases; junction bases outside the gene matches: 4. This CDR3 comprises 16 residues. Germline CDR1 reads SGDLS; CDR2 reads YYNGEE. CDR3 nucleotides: TGTGCCAGCAGCGTAGTGGTACTAGCGGCCTACAATGAGCAGTTCTTC. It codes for CASSVVVLAAYNEQFF.

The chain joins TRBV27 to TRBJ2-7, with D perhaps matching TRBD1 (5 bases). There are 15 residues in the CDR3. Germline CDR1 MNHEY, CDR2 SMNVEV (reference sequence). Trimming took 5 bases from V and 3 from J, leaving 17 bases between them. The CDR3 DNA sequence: TGTGCCAGCAGTGGAAAAGGGGCCTCTGGCTACGAGCAGTACTTC. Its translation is CASSGKGASGYEQYF.

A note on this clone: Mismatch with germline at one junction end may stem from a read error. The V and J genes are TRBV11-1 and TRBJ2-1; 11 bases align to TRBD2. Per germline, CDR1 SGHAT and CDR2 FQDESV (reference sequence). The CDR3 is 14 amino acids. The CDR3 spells CASSLAGGYNEQFF. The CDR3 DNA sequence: TGTGCCAGCAGCCTAGCGGGGGGCTACAATGAGCAGTTCTTC.

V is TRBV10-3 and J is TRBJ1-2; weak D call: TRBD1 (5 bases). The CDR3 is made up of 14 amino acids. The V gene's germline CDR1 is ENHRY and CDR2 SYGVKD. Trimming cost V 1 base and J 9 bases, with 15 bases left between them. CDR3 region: CAISEFSGGGSYTF. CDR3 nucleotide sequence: TGTGCCATCAGTGAGTTCTCCGGGGGGGGGAGCTACACCTTC.

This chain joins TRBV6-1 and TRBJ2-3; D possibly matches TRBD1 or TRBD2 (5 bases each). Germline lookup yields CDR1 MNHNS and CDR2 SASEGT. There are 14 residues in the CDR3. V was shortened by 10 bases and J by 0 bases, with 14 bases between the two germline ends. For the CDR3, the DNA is TGTGCCATCCCGAGGGGAGATAGCACAGATACGCAGTATTTT. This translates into CAIPRGDSTDTQYF.

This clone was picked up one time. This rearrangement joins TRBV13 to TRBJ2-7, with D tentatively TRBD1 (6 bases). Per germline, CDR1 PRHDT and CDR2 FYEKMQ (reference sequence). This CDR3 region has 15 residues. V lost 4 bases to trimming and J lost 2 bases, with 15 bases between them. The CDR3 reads CASSSPRDTPYEQYF. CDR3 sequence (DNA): TGTGCCAGCAGCTCACCTCGGGACACCCCCTACGAGCAGTACTTC.

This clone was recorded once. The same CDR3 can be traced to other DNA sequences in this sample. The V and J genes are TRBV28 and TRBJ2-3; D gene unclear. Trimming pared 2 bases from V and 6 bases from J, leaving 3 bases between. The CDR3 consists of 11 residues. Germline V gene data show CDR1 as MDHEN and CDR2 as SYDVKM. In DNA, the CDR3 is TGTGCCAGCAGTTTACCTGATACGCAGTATTTT. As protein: CASSLPDTQYF.

The DNA of the CDR3 is TGTGCCAGCAGCTCGTCCACTAGTCCTTATCCCACAGATACGCAGTATTTT. Its translation is CASSSSTSPYPTDTQYF. This chain links TRBV5-6 with TRBJ2-3, with D possibly matching TRBD2 (5 bases). V was clipped by 3 bases and J by 2 bases, with 19 bases between them. CDR1 SGHDT and CDR2 YYEEEE come from the germline V gene. This CDR3 spans 17 amino acids.

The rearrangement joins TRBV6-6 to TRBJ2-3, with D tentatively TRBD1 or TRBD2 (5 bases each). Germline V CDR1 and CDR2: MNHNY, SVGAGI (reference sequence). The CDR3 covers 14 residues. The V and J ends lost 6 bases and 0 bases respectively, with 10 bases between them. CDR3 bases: TGTGCCAGCAGCGACCGGGACAGCACAGATACGCAGTATTTT. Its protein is CASSDRDSTDTQYF.

The CDR3 reads CASSEGTRTDTQYF. The CDR3 DNA reads as TGTGCCAGCAGTGAAGGGACTAGGACAGATACGCAGTATTTT. The V gene is TRBV6-1, the J gene TRBJ2-3; 7 bases match TRBD2. V lost 1 base, J lost 3 bases, and 1 base stayed unmatched. The CDR3 is 14 amino acids. CDR1 and CDR2 (germline): MNHNS, SASEGT.

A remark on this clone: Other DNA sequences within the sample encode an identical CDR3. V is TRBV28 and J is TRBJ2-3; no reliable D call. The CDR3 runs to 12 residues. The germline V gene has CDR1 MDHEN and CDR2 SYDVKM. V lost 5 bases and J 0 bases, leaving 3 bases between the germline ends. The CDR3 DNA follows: TGTGCCAGCAGTACTAGCACAGATACGCAGTATTTT. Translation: CASSTSTDTQYF. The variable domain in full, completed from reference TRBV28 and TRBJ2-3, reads DVKVTQSSRYLVKRTGEKVFLECVQDMDHENMFWYRQDPGLGLRLIYFSYDVKMKEKGDIPEGYSVSREKKERFSLILESASTNQTSMYLCASSTSTDTQYFGPGTRLTVL.

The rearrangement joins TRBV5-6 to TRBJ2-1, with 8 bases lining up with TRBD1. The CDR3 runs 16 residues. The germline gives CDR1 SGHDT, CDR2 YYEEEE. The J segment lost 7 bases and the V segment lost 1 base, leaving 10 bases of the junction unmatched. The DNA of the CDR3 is TGTGCCAGCAGCTTGAGCAGGGGGCCCTACGGGAATGAGCAGTTCTTC. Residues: CASSLSRGPYGNEQFF.

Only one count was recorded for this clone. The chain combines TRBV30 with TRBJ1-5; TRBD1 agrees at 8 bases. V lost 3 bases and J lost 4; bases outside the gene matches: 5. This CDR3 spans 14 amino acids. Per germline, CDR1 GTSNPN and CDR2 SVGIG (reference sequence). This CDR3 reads CAWRDGTGNQPQHF. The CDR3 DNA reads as TGTGCCTGGAGAGACGGGACAGGAAATCAGCCCCAGCATTTT.

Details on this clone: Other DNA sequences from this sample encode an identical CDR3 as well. CDR3 region: CASSFPGETQYF. The CDR3 DNA is TGTGCCAGCAGTTTCCCGGGAGAGACCCAGTACTTC. The V gene is TRBV27, the J gene TRBJ2-5; the D is unclear. Between the trimmed V and J ends, which lost 3 bases and 4 bases, there was a span of 6 bases. CDR3 length: 12 amino acids. CDR1 and CDR2 (germline): MNHEY, SMNVEV (reference sequence).

In DNA, the CDR3 is TGTGCCAGCAGTTCAGGGAACTACGAGCAGTACTTC. Protein: CASSSGNYEQYF. The chain is built from TRBV2 and TRBJ2-7, with D maybe TRBD1 (5 bases). The CDR3 contains 12 residues. CDR1 and CDR2 (germline): SNHLY, FYNNEI. Trimming took off 5 bases at V and 3 bases at J, with 8 bases between the two ends.

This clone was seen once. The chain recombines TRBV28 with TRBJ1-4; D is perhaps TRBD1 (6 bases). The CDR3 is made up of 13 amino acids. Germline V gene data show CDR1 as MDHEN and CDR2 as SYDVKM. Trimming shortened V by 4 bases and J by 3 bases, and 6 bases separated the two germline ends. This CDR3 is CASSWTANEKLFF. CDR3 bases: TGTGCCAGCAGTTGGACAGCTAATGAAAAACTGTTTTTT.

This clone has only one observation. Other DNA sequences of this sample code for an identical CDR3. Here the CDR3 reads CASSYSQGANYEQYF. CDR3 nucleotide sequence: TGTGCCAGCAGTTACTCACAGGGGGCGAACTACGAGCAGTACTTC. The chain carries TRBV6-5 and TRBJ2-7, with 9 bases lining up with TRBD1. J gave up 3 bases and V 0 bases, and 3 bases lay outside the gene matches. CDR3 length: 15 amino acids. Germline loops: CDR1 MNHEY, CDR2 SVGAGI.

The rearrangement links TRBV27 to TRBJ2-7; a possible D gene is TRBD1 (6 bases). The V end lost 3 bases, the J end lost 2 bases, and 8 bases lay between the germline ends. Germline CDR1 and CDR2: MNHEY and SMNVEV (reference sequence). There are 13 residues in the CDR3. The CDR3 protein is CASSFHRAYEQYF. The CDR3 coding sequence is TGTGCCAGCAGTTTTCACAGGGCCTACGAGCAGTACTTC.

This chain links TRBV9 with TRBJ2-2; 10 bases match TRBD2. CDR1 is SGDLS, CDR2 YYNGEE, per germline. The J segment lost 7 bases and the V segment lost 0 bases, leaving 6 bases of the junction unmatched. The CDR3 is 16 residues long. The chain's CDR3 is CASSVGASGSGGELFF. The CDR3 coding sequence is TGTGCCAGCAGCGTAGGGGCTAGCGGGAGTGGCGGGGAGCTGTTTTTT.

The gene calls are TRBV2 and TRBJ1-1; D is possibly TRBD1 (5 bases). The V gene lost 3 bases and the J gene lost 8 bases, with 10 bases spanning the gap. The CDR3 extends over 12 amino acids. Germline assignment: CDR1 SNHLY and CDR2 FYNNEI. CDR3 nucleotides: TGTGCCAGCAGTGACTTTGGGGCAGAAGCTTTCTTT. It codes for CASSDFGAEAFF.